This T cell receptor (beta chain) emerged from a study of T cell responses to AZD1222 COVID-19 vaccine. TCRdb keeps only in-frame clones here, not all; method: immunoSEQ multiplex PCR. Of under 150,000 clones in the sample, 92% are singletons; the top ten hold around 3.5%. The length of the CDR3 is 10 residues. V was cut by 5 bases and J by 7 bases, with 8 bases left in between. Germline CDR1 reads DFQATT; CDR2 reads SNEGSKA (reference sequence). Remarks on this clone: Antigen specificity is unknown.

Study outcomes and limitations: White British people made up most donors, females outnumbered males, and clonal diversity was possibly underestimated. Repertoires in all cases were sampled only once the peak T cell response had passed.

This specimen was peripheral blood, taken 28 days after the second AZD1222 dose. The chain uses TRBV20-1 and TRBJ1-1; unclear D gene. This TCR derives from an adult who received the AZD1222 COVID-19 vaccine. The DNA of the CDR3 is TGCAGTGCTTTGGACTTTGAAGCTTTCTTT. As protein: CSALDFEAFF.